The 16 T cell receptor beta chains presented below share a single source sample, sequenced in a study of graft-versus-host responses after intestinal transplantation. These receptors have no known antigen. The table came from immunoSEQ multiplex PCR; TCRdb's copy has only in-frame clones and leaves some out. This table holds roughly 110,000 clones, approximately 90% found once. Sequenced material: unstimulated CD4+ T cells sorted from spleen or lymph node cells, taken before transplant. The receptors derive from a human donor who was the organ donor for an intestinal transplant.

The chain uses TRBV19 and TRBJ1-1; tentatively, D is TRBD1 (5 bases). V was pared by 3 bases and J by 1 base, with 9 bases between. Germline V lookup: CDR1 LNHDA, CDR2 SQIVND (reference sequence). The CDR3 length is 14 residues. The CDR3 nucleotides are TGTGCCAGTAGTATTTTTACAGGGAACACTGAAGCTTTCTTT. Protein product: CASSIFTGNTEAFF. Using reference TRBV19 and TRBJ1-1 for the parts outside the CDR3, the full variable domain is DGGITQSPKYLFRKEGQNVTLSCEQNLNHDAMYWYRQDPGQGLRLIYYSQIVNDFQKGDIAEGYSVSREKKESFPLTVTSAQKNPTAFYLCASSIFTGNTEAFFGQGTRLTVV.

The CDR3 coding sequence is TGCAGTGCTACAACTGGCGGCGGCTACACCTTC. Translating it yields CSATTGGGYTF. The rearrangement links TRBV20-1 to TRBJ1-2; D not certain. Germline V gives CDR1 DFQATT, CDR2 SNEGSKA (reference sequence). The V gene lost 4 bases and the J gene lost 8 bases, with 11 bases spanning the gap. The CDR3 consists of 11 residues.

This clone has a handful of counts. The CDR3 sequence is CASRHRGTEAFF. DNA of the CDR3: TGTGCCAGCAGGCACAGGGGTACTGAAGCTTTCTTT. The rearrangement joins TRBV11-3 to TRBJ1-1; TRBD1 agrees at 7 bases. The J segment lost 5 bases and the V segment lost 6 bases, leaving 3 bases of the junction unmatched. The CDR3 consists of 12 residues. CDR1 and CDR2 from the germline V gene are SGHNT and YENEEA.

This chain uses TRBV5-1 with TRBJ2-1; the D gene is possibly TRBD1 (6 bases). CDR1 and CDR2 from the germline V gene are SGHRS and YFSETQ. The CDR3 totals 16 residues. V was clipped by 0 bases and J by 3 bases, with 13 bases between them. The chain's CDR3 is CASSLALGGDYNEQFF. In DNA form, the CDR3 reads TGCGCCAGCAGCTTGGCCCTAGGGGGAGACTACAATGAGCAGTTCTTC.

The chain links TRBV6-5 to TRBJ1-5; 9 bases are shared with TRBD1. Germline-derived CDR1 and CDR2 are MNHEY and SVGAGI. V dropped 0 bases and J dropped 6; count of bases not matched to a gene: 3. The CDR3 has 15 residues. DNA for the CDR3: TGTGCCAGCAGTTACTCGGGACAGGGTCTTCAGCCCCAGCATTTT. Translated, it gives CASSYSGQGLQPQHF.

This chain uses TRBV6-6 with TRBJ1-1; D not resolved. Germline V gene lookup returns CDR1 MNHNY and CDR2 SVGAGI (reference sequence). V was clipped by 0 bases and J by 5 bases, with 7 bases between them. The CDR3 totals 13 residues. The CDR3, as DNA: TGTGCCAGCAGTTACTCGATGGGGACTGAAGCTTTCTTT. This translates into CASSYSMGTEAFF.

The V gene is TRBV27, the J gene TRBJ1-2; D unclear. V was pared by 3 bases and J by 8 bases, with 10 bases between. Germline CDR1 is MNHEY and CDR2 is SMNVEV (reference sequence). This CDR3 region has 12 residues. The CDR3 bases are TGTGCCAGCAGTTTCGACTTGAGAGGCTACACCTTC. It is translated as CASSFDLRGYTF.

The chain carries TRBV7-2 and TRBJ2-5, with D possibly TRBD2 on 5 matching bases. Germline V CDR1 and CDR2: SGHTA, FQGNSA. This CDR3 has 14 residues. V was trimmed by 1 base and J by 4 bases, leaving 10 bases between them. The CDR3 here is CASSLGRGLETQYF. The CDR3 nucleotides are TGTGCCAGCAGCTTAGGTCGGGGTTTAGAGACCCAGTACTTC.

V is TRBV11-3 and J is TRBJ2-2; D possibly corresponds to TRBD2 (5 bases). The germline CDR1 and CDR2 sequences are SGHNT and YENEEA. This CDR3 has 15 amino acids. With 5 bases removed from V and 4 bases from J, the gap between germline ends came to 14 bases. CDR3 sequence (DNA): TGTGCCAGCAGCGTTTCCGGGATATCCACCGGGGAGCTGTTTTTT. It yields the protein CASSVSGISTGELFF.

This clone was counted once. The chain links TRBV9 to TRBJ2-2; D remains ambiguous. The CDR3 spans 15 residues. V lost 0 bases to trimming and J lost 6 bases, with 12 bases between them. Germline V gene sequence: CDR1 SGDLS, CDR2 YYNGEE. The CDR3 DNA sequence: TGTGCCAGCAGCGTAGGGGCCGGAGACGCCGGGGAGCTGTTTTTT. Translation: CASSVGAGDAGELFF.

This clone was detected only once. The DNA for the CDR3 is TGTGCCAGCAGTGCCTGGGACGGGAGCTCCTACGAGCAGTACTTC. Amino acid sequence: CASSAWDGSSYEQYF. The chain couples TRBV6-1 to TRBJ2-7; tentatively, D is TRBD2 (6 bases). Germline-derived CDR1 and CDR2 are MNHNS and SASEGT. V lost 4 bases and J 0 bases, leaving 13 bases between the germline ends. The CDR3 extends over 15 amino acids.

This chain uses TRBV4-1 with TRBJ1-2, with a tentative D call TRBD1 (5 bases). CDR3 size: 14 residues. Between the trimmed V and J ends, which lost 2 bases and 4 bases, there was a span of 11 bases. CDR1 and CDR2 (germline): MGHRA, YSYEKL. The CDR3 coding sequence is TGCGCCAGCAGCCAACAAACCCAGGGCTATGGCTACACCTTC. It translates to CASSQQTQGYGYTF.

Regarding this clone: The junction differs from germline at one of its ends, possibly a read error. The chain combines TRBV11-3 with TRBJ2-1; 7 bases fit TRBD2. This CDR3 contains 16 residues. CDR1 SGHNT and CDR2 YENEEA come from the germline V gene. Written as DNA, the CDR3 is TGTGCCAGCAGCCCCTGGACTAGGGAGGGAACCAATAAGCAGTTCTTC. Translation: CASSPWTREGTNKQFF.

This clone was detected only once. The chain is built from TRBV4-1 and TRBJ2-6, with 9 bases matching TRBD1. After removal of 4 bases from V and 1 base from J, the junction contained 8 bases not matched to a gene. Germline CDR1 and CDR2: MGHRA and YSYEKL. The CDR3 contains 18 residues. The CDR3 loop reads CASSLRPGTGSGANVLTF. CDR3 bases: TGCGCCAGCAGCCTCCGTCCCGGGACAGGGTCTGGGGCCAACGTCCTGACTTTC.

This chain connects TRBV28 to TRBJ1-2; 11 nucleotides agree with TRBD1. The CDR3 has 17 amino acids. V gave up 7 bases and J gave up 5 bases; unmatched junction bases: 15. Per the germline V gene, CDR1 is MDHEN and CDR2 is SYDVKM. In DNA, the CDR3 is TGTGCCAGCACCCCGATGGGGACAGGGGGGAGGTTATATGGCTACACCTTC. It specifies CASTPMGTGGRLYGYTF.

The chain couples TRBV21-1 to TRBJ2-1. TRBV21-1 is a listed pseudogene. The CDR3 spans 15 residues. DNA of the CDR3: TGTGCCAGCAGCAGGAGGGACATAACACACAATGAGCAGTTCTTC. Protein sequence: CASSRRDITHNEQFF.